A selection of T cell receptor beta chains follows, all from one sample in a study of cytomegalovirus exposure and HLA in healthy donors. The repertoire was sequenced with immunoSEQ multiplex PCR; TCRdb's copy has only in-frame clones and lacks some. The top ten hold approximately 4.1% of the sample, which has 90,000 to 120,000 clones, about four fifths seen once. What was sequenced was PBMCs. Source of these receptors: a female donor in good health and CMV-seropositive. Both conserved end residues are part of each CDR3. Fields, in order: clone size, J gene, V gene, CDR3 protein. A row's size may be missing; if present it is once, few, many or a size class.

-,TRBJ2-3,TRBV19,CASSTSAGTSTDTQYF
-,TRBJ2-2,TRBV6-1,CASSPRAGGPGELFF
-,TRBJ1-4,TRBV27,CASRSIATNERLFF
-,TRBJ2-7,TRBV6-1,CASSEARWGQTYEQYF
-,TRBJ2-1,TRBV18,CASSPVAGGLNEQFF
-,TRBJ1-1,TRBV7-2,CASSHPGEGEAFF
-,TRBJ1-2,TRBV7-9,CASSPDRGGGYTF
-,TRBJ2-1,TRBV2,CASSLRLAPYNEQFF
-,TRBJ2-7,TRBV6-5,CASSGTAYEQYF
few,TRBJ2-5,TRBV15,CATSRAVLAQETQYF
-,TRBJ1-4,TRBV27,CASSPLSPSNEKLFF
once,TRBJ2-5,TRBV7-2,CASSPPGVAGGEQYF
-,TRBJ2-1,TRBV6-5,CASTDASGYNEQFF
-,TRBJ2-4,TRBV6-4,CASWGGNSQYF
-,TRBJ2-1,TRBV18,CASRTRSYNEQFF
-,TRBJ2-5,TRBV19,CASSINLGTRGGTQYF
-,TRBJ2-7,TRBV2,CASSAGYSYEQYF
-,TRBJ2-5,TRBV2,CASSEGGLQTQYF
few,TRBJ2-7,TRBV5-6,CASSPLRAPEQYF
-,TRBJ2-7,TRBV4-3,CASSQESQGITQQYF
-,TRBJ1-1,TRBV5-1,CASSRGGQATLNTEAFF
-,TRBJ1-3,TRBV7-2,CASSLDLTGSGNTIYF
-,TRBJ2-3,TRBV5-4,CASRAWTSVSSTDTQYF
few,TRBJ2-1,TRBV6-1,CASSVLFAGGGNEQFF
-,TRBJ1-2,TRBV7-2,CASSGQGALGYGYTF
-,TRBJ2-1,TRBV4-2,CASSHGTAAAEQFF
few,TRBJ2-7,TRBV19,CASSLLTQGEQYF
-,TRBJ2-5,TRBV7-2,CASSLGRGGVETQYF
-,TRBJ1-1,TRBV12-5,CASGLVGQTNTEAFF
few,TRBJ2-1,TRBV5-6,CASSFLAGGHNEQFF
-,TRBJ1-5,TRBV23-1,CASGWTRQTLFNQPQHF
few,TRBJ2-3,TRBV2,CASRRGNQGTDTQYF
-,TRBJ2-3,TRBV7-2,CASSLAPSLSDTQYF
-,TRBJ2-1,TRBV5-4,CASSLRANEQFF
-,TRBJ1-2,TRBV7-9,CASTLEGEGAVGGYTF
once,TRBJ1-3,TRBV11-2,CASSLDRGAHGNTIYF
-,TRBJ2-1,TRBV5-1,CASSLGGQRRNEQFF
once,TRBJ1-2,TRBV19,CASSSSGQGNYGYTF
few,TRBJ1-5,TRBV30,CAWSRGDGQPQHF
-,TRBJ1-2,TRBV2,CASSPDRGRSSYGYTF
-,TRBJ1-3,TRBV20-1,CSARRGNTIYF
-,TRBJ2-5,TRBV7-9,CASSDRDRGHQETQYF
-,TRBJ1-1,TRBV5-1,CASRREVNTEAFF
-,TRBJ2-5,TRBV5-4,CASSSGGLAGHQETQYF
-,TRBJ2-2,TRBV7-9,CSSSFWAGNTGELFF
-,TRBJ2-7,TRBV14,CASSLQQGSYEQYF
-,TRBJ1-2,TRBV6-1,CASSPAGVNYGYTF
-,TRBJ1-1,TRBV30,CAWNPAGVAEAFF
-,TRBJ2-3,TRBV7-2,CASSSNSGGSTDTQYF
once,TRBJ1-6,TRBV25-1,CASSEFPTGDNSPLHF
-,TRBJ2-7,TRBV10-3,CAISGVLTDEQYF
-,TRBJ2-1,TRBV5-8,CASSFYLSGTRYNEQFF